Listed here are 23 T cell receptor beta chains from one sample, sequenced in a study of cytomegalovirus exposure and HLA in healthy donors. Profiled with immunoSEQ multiplex PCR; TCRdb holds only in-frame clones, not every one. Counted here are some 130,000 clones, about 94% occurring once; the ten biggest clones make up about 2%. Source material: PBMCs. These receptors came from a man between 18 and 29 years old in good health and CMV-seropositive.

This rearrangement joins TRBV28 to TRBJ1-2; D might be TRBD1 (6 bases). The CDR3 totals 15 residues. Germline V CDR1 and CDR2: MDHEN, SYDVKM. V was shortened by 6 bases and J by 3 bases, with 17 bases between the two germline ends. The CDR3 coding sequence is TGTGCCAGCAGCCAAGACAGGCTATCGGACTATGGCTACACCTTC. This translates into CASSQDRLSDYGYTF.

The chain carries TRBV7-6 and TRBJ1-5; 9 positions agree with TRBD1. The CDR3 sequence is 18 residues long. Per germline, CDR1 SGHVS and CDR2 FNYEAQ. The ends lost 5 bases at V and 2 bases at J; junction bases unmatched: 13. The chain's CDR3 is CASSPVPRDRVGNQPQHF. CDR3 coding DNA: TGTGCCAGCAGCCCAGTGCCCCGGGACAGGGTTGGCAATCAGCCCCAGCATTTT.

This clone was detected only once. The chain has TRBV2 and TRBJ1-1; D possibly corresponds to TRBD1 (5 bases). Trimming left V 7 bases short and J 4 bases short, with 16 bases between. CDR1 is SNHLY and CDR2 is FYNNEI in the germline V gene. The CDR3 runs to 14 residues. The CDR3 spells CASTGAPGGTEAFF. CDR3 DNA: TGTGCCAGCACTGGGGCTCCCGGGGGCACTGAAGCTTTCTTT.

The V call is TRBV29-1, the J call TRBJ2-2; D is perhaps TRBD1 (6 bases). V lost 4 bases and J 4 bases, leaving 19 bases between the germline ends. Germline CDR1 and CDR2: SQVTM and ANQGSEA. The CDR3 has 16 residues. The CDR3 protein is CSVVSLTGPGTGELFF. CDR3 in DNA: TGCAGCGTTGTAAGCTTGACAGGTCCCGGCACCGGGGAGCTGTTTTTT.

V usage is TRBV2 and J usage is TRBJ2-3, with TRBD2 as a possible D gene (6 bases). Trimming cost V 2 bases and J 1 base, with 13 bases left between them. The CDR3 totals 16 residues. The germline V gene has CDR1 SNHLY and CDR2 FYNNEI. Here the CDR3 reads CASSEFAGRGTDTQYF. Here the CDR3 DNA reads TGTGCCAGCAGTGAATTTGCGGGACGGGGCACAGATACGCAGTATTTT. Full variable domain (rest looked up from reference TRBV2 and TRBJ2-3): EPEVTQTPSHQVTQMGQEVILRCVPISNHLYFYWYRQILGQKVEFLVSFYNNEISEKSEIFDDQFSVERPDGSNFTLKIRSTKLEDSAMYFCASSEFAGRGTDTQYFGPGTRLTVL.

The chain carries TRBV7-2 and TRBJ1-3; D may be TRBD1 (6 bases). The germline V and J ends were trimmed by 7 bases and 2 bases, with 21 bases remaining between them. Germline CDR1 is SGHTA and CDR2 is FQGNSA. The CDR3 is made up of 17 amino acids. The CDR3 is CASTHLRGGLTGNTIYF. DNA for the CDR3: TGTGCCAGCACTCATCTTAGGGGGGGGCTAACTGGAAACACCATATATTTT.

V gene TRBV5-1 combines with J gene TRBJ2-5; D is possibly TRBD1 (6 bases). V was clipped by 4 bases and J by 2 bases, with 9 bases between them. Germline CDR1 reads SGHRS; CDR2 reads YFSETQ. The CDR3 spans 13 residues. CDR3 loop: CASSPDSQETQYF. The CDR3, as DNA: TGCGCCAGCAGCCCGGACAGTCAAGAGACCCAGTACTTC.

V usage is TRBV28 and J usage is TRBJ1-1; no firm D call. The V end was cut by 4 bases, the J end by 1 base, with 4 bases between. This CDR3 is built from 12 residues. Germline assignment: CDR1 MDHEN and CDR2 SYDVKM. The CDR3 reads CASSSGNTEAFF. The CDR3 DNA is TGTGCCAGCAGTTCGGGGAACACTGAAGCTTTCTTT.

This chain uses TRBV14 with TRBJ2-7; the match to TRBD2 covers 8 bases. The V gene end was trimmed by 6 bases and the J gene end by 2 bases; junction bases not matched to a gene: 9. The CDR3 totals 15 residues. Germline V lookup: CDR1 SGHDN, CDR2 FVKESK. The CDR3 here is CASRESGRPPYEQYF. The CDR3 DNA sequence: TGTGCCAGCAGGGAAAGCGGGAGACCACCCTACGAGCAGTACTTC.

The J gene is TRBJ2-7, the V gene TRBV10-3; 7 bases match TRBD1. The V gene's germline CDR1 is ENHRY and CDR2 SYGVKD. The CDR3 runs 16 residues. V shed 4 bases, J shed 1 base, and the junction held 10 bases outside the gene matches. This CDR3 is CAISGGRQGRSYEQYF. For the CDR3, the DNA is TGTGCCATCAGTGGGGGGAGACAGGGACGATCCTACGAGCAGTACTTC.

The V call is TRBV7-6, the J call TRBJ1-5; no firm D call. Germline values: CDR1 SGHVS, CDR2 FNYEAQ. The germline V and J ends were trimmed by 1 base and 12 bases, with 31 bases remaining between them. The CDR3 has 19 amino acids. CDR3 sequence: CASSLESRVQTPKNILQHF. Here the CDR3 DNA reads TGTGCCAGCAGCTTAGAATCTAGAGTCCAGACCCCTAAGAACATACTCCAGCATTTT.

V is TRBV28 and J is TRBJ1-5, with 9 nucleotides matching TRBD1. Germline CDR1 and CDR2: MDHEN and SYDVKM. Germline trimming cut 4 bases from V and 6 bases from J; bases unmatched to any gene: 7. The CDR3 has 15 amino acids. As DNA, the CDR3 is TGTGCCAGCAGTTCGCCGGGACAGGGAATTCAGCCCCAGCATTTT. Protein: CASSSPGQGIQPQHF.

V usage is TRBV28 and J usage is TRBJ2-2; D possibly corresponds to TRBD1 (6 bases). The germline V gene has CDR1 MDHEN and CDR2 SYDVKM. This CDR3 has 16 amino acids. Trimming removed 2 bases from V and 1 base from J, with 11 bases in between. This CDR3 is CASSLVLGQNTGELFF. The CDR3 nucleotides are TGTGCCAGCAGTTTAGTGTTGGGACAGAACACCGGGGAGCTGTTTTTT.

The chain combines TRBV7-9 with TRBJ2-5; 8 bases are shared with TRBD2. V trimming: 4 bases; J trimming: 2 bases; junction bases outside the gene matches: 3. In germline, CDR1 is SEHNR, CDR2 FQNEAQ (reference sequence). The CDR3 has 14 amino acids. CDR3 sequence: CASSSTSGQETQYF. The CDR3 DNA sequence: TGTGCCAGCAGCTCCACTAGCGGACAAGAGACCCAGTACTTC.

The chain employs TRBV12-5 and TRBJ2-1; 8 bases map to TRBD2. The germline V gene encodes CDR1 LGHNT and CDR2 FRNRAP. This CDR3 is 15 amino acids long. The V and J ends lost 5 bases and 6 bases, in that order; junction bases with no gene match: 9. The CDR3 region has the DNA TGTGCTAGTGGTCTCGGGGCTAGCGGGTCCAATGAGCAGTTCTTC. As protein: CASGLGASGSNEQFF.

This clone was recorded once. The chain joins TRBV18 to TRBJ1-3; 9 bases fit TRBD1. V was clipped by 4 bases and J by 1 base; unmatched bases: 5. This CDR3 spans 16 amino acids. CDR1 and CDR2 from the germline V gene are KGHSH and LQKENI. This CDR3 is CASSRDRAMSGNTIYF. The DNA for the CDR3 is TGTGCCAGCTCACGGGACAGGGCGATGTCTGGAAACACCATATATTTT.

This sequence joins TRBV9 and TRBJ2-3; 8 nucleotides agree with TRBD1. V trimming: 1 base; J trimming: 0 bases; junction bases outside the gene matches: 1. Germline V gives CDR1 SGDLS, CDR2 YYNGEE. CDR3 length: 15 amino acids. The CDR3 DNA is TGTGCCAGCAGCGTACAGGGGGCGAGCACAGATACGCAGTATTTT. Amino acids: CASSVQGASTDTQYF.

This rearrangement joins TRBV28 to TRBJ2-1; the D is unclear. The CDR3 contains 15 residues. Trimming removed 2 bases from V and 5 bases from J, with 13 bases in between. Germline CDR1 MDHEN, CDR2 SYDVKM. CDR3 in DNA: TGTGCCAGCAGTTTAGCGCGGTTCTTCGACAATGAGCAGTTCTTC. Its protein product is CASSLARFFDNEQFF.

The J gene is TRBJ2-7, the V gene TRBV5-1; D not resolved. V dropped 0 bases and J dropped 6 bases, with 10 bases sitting between them. The CDR3 is 13 amino acids. Germline V gene sequence: CDR1 SGHRS, CDR2 YFSETQ. Here the CDR3 reads CASSLDPTGEQYF. In nucleotides, the CDR3 is TGCGCCAGCAGCTTGGACCCCACGGGCGAGCAGTACTTC. Combining the CDR3 with reference TRBV5-1 and TRBJ2-7 gives the whole variable domain KAGVTQTPRYLIKTRGQQVTLSCSPISGHRSVSWYQQTPGQGLQFLFEYFSETQRNKGNFPGRFSGRQFSNSRSEMNVSTLELGDSALYLCASSLDPTGEQYFGPGTRLTVT.

This clone was seen a single time. This rearrangement joins TRBV27 to TRBJ2-5; 10 nucleotides match TRBD2. Per the germline V gene, CDR1 is MNHEY and CDR2 is SMNVEV (reference sequence). The CDR3 totals 19 residues. V shed 2 bases, J shed 2 bases, and the junction held 14 bases outside the gene matches. CDR3 in DNA: TGTGCCAGCAGTTTAATGTCGACGGTAGCGGGAGGACATCAAGAGACCCAGTACTTC. This codes for CASSLMSTVAGGHQETQYF.

The chain couples TRBV15 to TRBJ1-1; D might be TRBD1 (5 bases). Germline lookup yields CDR1 LNHNV and CDR2 YYDKDF (reference sequence). The CDR3 is made up of 14 amino acids. V dropped 4 bases and J dropped 4 bases, with 13 bases sitting between them. The CDR3 DNA follows: TGTGCCACCAGCACCGAGACAAGGGGCACTGAAGCTTTCTTT. The encoded protein is CATSTETRGTEAFF.

The gene calls are TRBV5-1 and TRBJ1-2; D call uncertain. The CDR3 length is 13 residues. V gave up 0 bases and J gave up 7 bases, with 10 bases separating them. Germline V gives CDR1 SGHRS, CDR2 YFSETQ. The CDR3, as DNA: TGCGCCAGCAGCTTGGAAGGGAGAGTTGGCTACACCTTC. This sequence encodes CASSLEGRVGYTF.

V usage is TRBV6-6 and J usage is TRBJ2-5; the match to TRBD1 covers 8 bases. With V trimmed by 2 bases and J by 4 bases, 9 bases remained unmatched. This CDR3 has 16 amino acids. From germline, CDR1 is MNHNY and CDR2 SVGAGI (reference sequence). CDR3 amino acids: CASSYGVRGQGETQYF. CDR3 sequence (DNA): TGTGCCAGCAGTTACGGGGTCAGGGGGCAGGGAGAGACCCAGTACTTC.